Listed below are T cell receptor beta chains from one sample, sequenced in a study of response to subunit inactivated influenza vaccine. TCRdb reprocessed the RT-PCR reads with MiXCR, giving one entry per CDR3 protein. The data hold about 700,000 distinct CDR3 sequences, with around 14% observed a single time. Sample: PBMCs from blood, taken around 15 days before vaccination. Every receptor here comes from a man aged 50-60 years who received an inactivated influenza vaccine. Both conserved end residues are part of each CDR3. The D gene is left open where the match is weak. Only part of the rows carry a size: once, few, many, or a class if the clone is expanded.

j_call d_call v_call clone_size cdr3_aa cdr3_nt
TRBJ1-4 - TRBV3-1 - CASSQDPGQTNEKLFF TGTGCCAGCAGCCAAGACCCCGGACAGACTAATGAAAAACTGTTTTTT
TRBJ1-1 - TRBV10-2 - CASSETGGTEAFF TGCGCCAGCAGTGAAACCGGGGGCACTGAAGCTTTCTTT
TRBJ2-4 - TRBV2 - CASSLDRGIQYF TGTGCCAGCAGTTTGGACAGAGGCATTCAGTACTTC
TRBJ2-3 - TRBV12-3/TRBV12-4 many CASRRREQDTQYF TGTGCCAGCAGGCGACGGGAGCAAGATACGCAGTATTTT
TRBJ2-7 - TRBV11-2 many CASSIPGLTSYEQYF TGTGCCAGCAGCATACCGGGACTGACTTCCTACGAGCAGTACTTC
TRBJ2-3 - TRBV11-2 - CASKGWGTTDTQYF TGTGCCAGCAAGGGATGGGGGACCACAGATACGCAGTATTTT
TRBJ2-1 - TRBV7-2 - CASSLVRRDPYNEQFF TGTGCCAGCAGCTTAGTCCGGCGGGACCCCTACAATGAGCAGTTCTTC
TRBJ2-1 TRBD2 TRBV7-9 - CASSLATSGRLDNEQFF TGTGCCAGCAGCTTAGCCACTAGCGGTCGGTTAGACAATGAGCAGTTCTTC
TRBJ2-1 - TRBV4-3 - CASSQDTRGSYNEQFF TGCGCCAGCAGCCAAGATACCAGGGGCTCCTACAATGAGCAGTTCTTC
TRBJ2-1 TRBD2 TRBV7-2 - CASSLATSGGNSYNEQFF TGTGCCAGCAGCTTAGCCACTAGCGGAGGTAACTCCTACAATGAGCAGTTCTTC
TRBJ2-1 TRBD2 TRBV3-1 - CASSQDRDYRSRFF TGTGCCAGCAGCCAAGACCGGGACTACCGCAGTCGGTTCTTC
TRBJ2-2 TRBD2 TRBV11-1 many CASRLPFRLAGNTGELFF TGTGCCAGCAGGCTTCCCTTTCGTCTAGCGGGGAACACCGGGGAGCTGTTTTTT
TRBJ1-5 - TRBV20-1 - CSARGTAGASEPQHF TGCAGTGCTAGGGGGACCGCGGGGGCGTCGGAGCCCCAGCATTTT
TRBJ1-2 - TRBV2 - CASSDRTYGYGYTF TGTGCCAGCAGTGACAGGACATACGGCTATGGCTACACCTTC
TRBJ2-7 - TRBV18 few CASSPAVHYEQYF TGTGCCAGCTCACCAGCCGTGCACTACGAGCAGTACTTC
TRBJ1-3 - TRBV11-2 - CASSILGNSGNTIYF TGTGCCAGCAGCATCTTGGGTAACTCTGGAAACACCATATATTTT
TRBJ1-5 - TRBV10-3 - CAISDGLAQHF TGTGCCATCAGTGATGGATTGGCCCAGCATTTT
TRBJ2-2 TRBD2 TRBV4-3 once CASSHSLWRVPGLAGVHTGELFF TGCGCCAGCAGCCACTCCCTTTGGCGAGTCCCGGGACTAGCGGGAGTGCACACCGGGGAGCTGTTTTTT
TRBJ2-7 - TRBV29-1 - CSVGPIGPYEQYF TGCAGCGTTGGGCCCATTGGGCCCTACGAGCAGTACTTC
TRBJ1-5 TRBD1 TRBV4-1 - CASSLRWWDSSNQPQHF TGCGCCAGCAGCCTCCGTTGGTGGGACAGTAGCAATCAGCCCCAGCATTTT
TRBJ2-3 TRBD1 TRBV24-1 few CATSDPGDRSSTDTQYF TGTGCCACCAGTGATCCTGGGGACAGATCTAGCACAGATACGCAGTATTTT
TRBJ2-7 TRBD1 TRBV27 many CATSRDRGNYEQYF TGTGCCACCTCCCGGGACAGGGGGAACTACGAGCAGTACTTC
TRBJ2-3 - TRBV20-1 few CSARDPRSTDTQYF TGCAGTGCTAGGGACCCGCGGAGCACAGATACGCAGTATTTT
TRBJ2-1 - TRBV11-2 - CASSLDLREQFF TGTGCCAGCAGCTTAGATCTGAGGGAACAGTTCTTC
TRBJ2-3 - TRBV12-3/TRBV12-4 - CASNGGLVNTQYF TGTGCCAGCAACGGGGGTCTCGTGAATACGCAGTATTTT
TRBJ2-3 - TRBV29-1 - CSVVKVRDTQYF TGCAGCGTTGTGAAGGTTCGAGATACGCAGTATTTT
TRBJ2-7 TRBD2 TRBV9 many CASSVGAGSSYEQYF TGTGCCAGCAGCGTAGGAGCGGGGAGCTCCTACGAGCAGTACTTC
TRBJ2-7 - TRBV12-3/TRBV12-4 few CASSPRPGVQYF TGTGCCAGCAGCCCCCGCCCGGGCGTACAGTACTTC
TRBJ2-1 TRBD2 TRBV2 few CASGLAGNEQFF TGTGCCAGCGGGCTAGCGGGCAATGAGCAGTTCTTC
TRBJ2-7 TRBD1 TRBV28 few CASSYTSGQGSYEQYF TGTGCCAGCAGCTATACCTCGGGACAGGGTTCCTACGAGCAGTACTTC
TRBJ1-1 - TRBV5-1 - CASSSTTGNTEAFF TGCGCCAGCAGCTCGACGACAGGGAACACTGAAGCTTTCTTT
TRBJ2-1 - TRBV7-3 - CASSLGGGTYNGQFF TGTGCCAGCAGCTTAGGGGGCGGGACCTACAATGGGCAGTTCTTC
TRBJ2-2 TRBD1 TRBV5-1 many CASSVGQGASNTGELFF TGCGCCAGCTCCGTGGGACAGGGGGCCTCGAACACCGGGGAGCTGTTTTTT
TRBJ1-1 - TRBV6-5 few CASSYSLSVGWAFF TGTGCCAGCAGTTACTCGTTATCGGTCGGGTGGGCTTTCTTT
TRBJ2-1 - TRBV7-9 many CASSLVGGEQFF TGTGCCAGCAGCTTAGTAGGAGGGGAGCAGTTCTTC
TRBJ2-1 - TRBV6-6 few CASRSPNFNEQFF TGTGCCAGCAGGTCGCCTAATTTCAATGAGCAGTTCTTC
TRBJ2-1 - TRBV6-2/TRBV6-3 - CASSEGVPYNEQFF TGTGCCAGCAGCGAGGGTGTCCCCTACAATGAGCAGTTCTTC
TRBJ2-7 TRBD1 TRBV11-2 - CASSTDRVGYEQYF TGTGCCAGCAGCACGGACAGGGTAGGGTACGAGCAGTACTTC
TRBJ2-1 TRBD2 TRBV27 - CASSLRTSGRNEQFF TGTGCCAGCAGTTTAAGGACTAGCGGGAGGAATGAGCAGTTCTTC
TRBJ2-5 TRBD1 TRBV20-1 few CSARDGTGAGETQYF TGCAGTGCTAGAGATGGGACAGGGGCTGGGGAGACCCAGTACTTC
TRBJ2-7 - TRBV27 - CASSLRQVQNVYEQYF TGTGCCAGCAGCCTCCGACAGGTTCAAAATGTGTACGAGCAGTACTTC
TRBJ1-6 TRBD1 TRBV20-1 - CSAPLQGGSYNSPLHF TGCAGTGCTCCCCTGCAGGGGGGGTCCTATAATTCACCCCTCCACTTT
TRBJ1-1 - TRBV5-1 - CASSLSGGYTEAFF TGCGCCAGCAGCTTGTCGGGGGGATACACTGAAGCTTTCTTT
TRBJ2-7 TRBD2 TRBV29-1 few CSVVRSGLAGGRTYEQYF TGCAGCGTTGTAAGGAGTGGGCTAGCGGGAGGGAGGACCTACGAGCAGTACTTC
TRBJ1-1 - TRBV12-3/TRBV12-4 - CASSLGWAEAFF TGTGCCAGCAGTCTCGGTTGGGCTGAAGCTTTCTTT
TRBJ2-2 TRBD1 TRBV5-1 - CASSSGQAITGELFF TGCGCCAGCAGCTCTGGACAGGCGATCACCGGGGAGCTGTTTTTT
TRBJ2-3 TRBD2 TRBV12-3/TRBV12-4 - CASSSGGRGLYSNF TGTGCCAGCAGTTCGGGGGGGCGGGGCTTGTACTCGAATTTT